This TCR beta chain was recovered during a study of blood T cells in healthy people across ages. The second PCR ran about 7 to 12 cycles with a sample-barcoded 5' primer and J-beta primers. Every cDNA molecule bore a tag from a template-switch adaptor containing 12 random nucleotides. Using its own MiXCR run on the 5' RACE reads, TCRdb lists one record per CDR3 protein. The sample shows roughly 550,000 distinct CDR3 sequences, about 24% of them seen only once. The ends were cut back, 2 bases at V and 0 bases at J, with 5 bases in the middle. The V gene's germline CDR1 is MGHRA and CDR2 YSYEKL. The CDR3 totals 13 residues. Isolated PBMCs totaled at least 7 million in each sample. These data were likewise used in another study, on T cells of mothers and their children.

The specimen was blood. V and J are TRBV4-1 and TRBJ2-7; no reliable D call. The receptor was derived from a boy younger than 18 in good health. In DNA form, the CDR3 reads TGCGCCAGCAGCCAACAGAGCTCCTACGAGCAGTACTTC. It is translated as CASSQQSSYEQYF.